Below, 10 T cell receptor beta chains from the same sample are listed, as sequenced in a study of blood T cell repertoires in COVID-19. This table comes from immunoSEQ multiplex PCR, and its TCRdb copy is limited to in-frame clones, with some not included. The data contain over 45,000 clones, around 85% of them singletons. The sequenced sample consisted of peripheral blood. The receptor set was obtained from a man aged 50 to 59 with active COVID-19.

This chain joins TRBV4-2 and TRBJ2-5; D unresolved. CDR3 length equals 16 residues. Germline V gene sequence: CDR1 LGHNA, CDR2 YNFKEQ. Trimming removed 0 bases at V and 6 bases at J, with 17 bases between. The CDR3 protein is CASSQDTSMVVQTQYF. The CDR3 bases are TGTGCCAGCAGCCAAGATACCAGTATGGTGGTTCAGACCCAGTACTTC.

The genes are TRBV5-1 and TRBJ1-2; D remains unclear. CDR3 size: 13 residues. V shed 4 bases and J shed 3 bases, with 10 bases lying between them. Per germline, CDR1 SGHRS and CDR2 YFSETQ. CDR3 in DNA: TGCGCCAGCAGCATGTCGGGTGACTATGGCTACACCTTC. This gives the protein CASSMSGDYGYTF.

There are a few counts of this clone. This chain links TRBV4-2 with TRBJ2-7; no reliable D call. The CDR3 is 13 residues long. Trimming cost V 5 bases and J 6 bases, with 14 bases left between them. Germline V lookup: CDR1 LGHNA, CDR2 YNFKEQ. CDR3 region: CASSAVYGTEQYF. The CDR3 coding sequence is TGTGCCAGCAGCGCGGTGTACGGTACCGAGCAGTACTTC.

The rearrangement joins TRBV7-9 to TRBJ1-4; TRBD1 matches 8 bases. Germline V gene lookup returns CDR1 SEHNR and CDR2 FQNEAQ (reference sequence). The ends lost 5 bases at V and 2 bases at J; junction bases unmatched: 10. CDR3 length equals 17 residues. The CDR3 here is CASSPFGQGVTNEKLFF. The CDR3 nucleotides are TGTGCCAGCAGCCCCTTCGGACAGGGTGTTACTAATGAAAAACTGTTTTTT.

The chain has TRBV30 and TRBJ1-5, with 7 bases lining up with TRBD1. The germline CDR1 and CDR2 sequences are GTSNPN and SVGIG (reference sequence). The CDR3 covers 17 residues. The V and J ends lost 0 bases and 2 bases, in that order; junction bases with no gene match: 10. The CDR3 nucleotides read TGTGCCTGGAGTGTACCCCTAGGGGGCAGGGGCAATCAGCCCCAGCATTTT. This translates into CAWSVPLGGRGNQPQHF.

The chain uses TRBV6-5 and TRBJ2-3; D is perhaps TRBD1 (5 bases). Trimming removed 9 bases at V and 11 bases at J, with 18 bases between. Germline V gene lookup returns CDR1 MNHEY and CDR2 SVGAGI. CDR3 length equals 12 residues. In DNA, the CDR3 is TGTGCCAGTGTTACGGATGGGGCCTTGCAGTATTTT. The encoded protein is CASVTDGALQYF.

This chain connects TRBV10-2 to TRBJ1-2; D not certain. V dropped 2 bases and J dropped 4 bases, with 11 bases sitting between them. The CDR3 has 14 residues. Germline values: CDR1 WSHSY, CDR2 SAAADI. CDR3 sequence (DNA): TGCGCCAGCAGTGAGATCAGCAGGTCCTATGGCTACACCTTC. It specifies CASSEISRSYGYTF.

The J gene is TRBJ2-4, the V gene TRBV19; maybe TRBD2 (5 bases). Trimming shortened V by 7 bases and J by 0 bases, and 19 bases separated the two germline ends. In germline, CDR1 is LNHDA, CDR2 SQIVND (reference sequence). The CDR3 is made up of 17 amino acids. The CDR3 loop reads CASTTGGSPIAKNIQYF. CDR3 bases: TGTGCCAGTACCACGGGTGGGAGTCCCATAGCCAAAAACATTCAGTACTTC.

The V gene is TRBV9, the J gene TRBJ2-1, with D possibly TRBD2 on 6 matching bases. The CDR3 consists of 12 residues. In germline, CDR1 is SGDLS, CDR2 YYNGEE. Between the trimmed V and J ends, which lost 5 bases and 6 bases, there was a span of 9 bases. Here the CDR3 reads CASRSAGNEQFF. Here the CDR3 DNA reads TGTGCCAGCAGGTCAGCGGGCAATGAGCAGTTCTTC.

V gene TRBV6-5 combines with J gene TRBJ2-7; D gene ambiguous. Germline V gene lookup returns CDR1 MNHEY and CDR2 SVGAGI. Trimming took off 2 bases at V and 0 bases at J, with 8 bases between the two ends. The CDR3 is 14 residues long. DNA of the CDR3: TGTGCCAGCAGTTACGCCACGAGCTCCTACGAGCAGTACTTC. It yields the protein CASSYATSSYEQYF.